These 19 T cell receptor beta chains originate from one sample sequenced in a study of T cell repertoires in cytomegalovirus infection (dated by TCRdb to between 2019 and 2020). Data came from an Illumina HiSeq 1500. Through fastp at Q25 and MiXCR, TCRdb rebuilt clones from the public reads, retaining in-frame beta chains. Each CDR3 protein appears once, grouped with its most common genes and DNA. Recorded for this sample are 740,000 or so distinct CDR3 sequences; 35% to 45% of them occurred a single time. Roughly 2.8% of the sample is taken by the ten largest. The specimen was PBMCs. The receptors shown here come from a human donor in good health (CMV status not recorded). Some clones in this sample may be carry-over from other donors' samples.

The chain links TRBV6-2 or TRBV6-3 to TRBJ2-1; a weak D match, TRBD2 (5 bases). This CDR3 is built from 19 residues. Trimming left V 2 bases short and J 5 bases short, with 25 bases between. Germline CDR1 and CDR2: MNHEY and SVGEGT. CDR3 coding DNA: TGTGCCAGCAGTTACGGCTTTCTAGCCACCATAAATCTAGACAATGAGCAGTTCTTC. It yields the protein CASSYGFLATINLDNEQFF.

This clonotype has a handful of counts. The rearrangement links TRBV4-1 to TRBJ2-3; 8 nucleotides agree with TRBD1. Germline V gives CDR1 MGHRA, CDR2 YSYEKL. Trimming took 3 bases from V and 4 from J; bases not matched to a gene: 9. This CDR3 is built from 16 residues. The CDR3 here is CASSHLRQGSADTQYF. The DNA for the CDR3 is TGCGCCAGCAGCCATTTACGACAGGGGAGCGCAGATACGCAGTATTTT.

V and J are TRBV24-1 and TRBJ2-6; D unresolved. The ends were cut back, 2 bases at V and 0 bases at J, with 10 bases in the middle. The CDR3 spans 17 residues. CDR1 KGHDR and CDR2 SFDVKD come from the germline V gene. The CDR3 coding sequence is TGTGCCACCAGTGATTCCTCCCGTTTCTCTGGGGCCAACGTCCTGACTTTC. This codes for CATSDSSRFSGANVLTF.

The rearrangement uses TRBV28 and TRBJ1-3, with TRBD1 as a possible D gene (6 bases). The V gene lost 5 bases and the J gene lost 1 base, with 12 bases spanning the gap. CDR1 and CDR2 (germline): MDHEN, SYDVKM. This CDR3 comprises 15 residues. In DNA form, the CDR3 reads TGTGCCAGCAGTCCAAGCGGACAGTCTGGAAACACCATATATTTT. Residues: CASSPSGQSGNTIYF.

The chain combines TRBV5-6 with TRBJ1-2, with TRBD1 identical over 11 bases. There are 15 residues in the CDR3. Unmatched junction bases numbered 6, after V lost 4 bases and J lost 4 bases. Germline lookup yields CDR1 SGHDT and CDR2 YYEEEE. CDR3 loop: CASSPRDRGIYGYTF. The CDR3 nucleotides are TGTGCCAGCAGCCCCCGGGACAGGGGGATCTATGGCTACACCTTC.

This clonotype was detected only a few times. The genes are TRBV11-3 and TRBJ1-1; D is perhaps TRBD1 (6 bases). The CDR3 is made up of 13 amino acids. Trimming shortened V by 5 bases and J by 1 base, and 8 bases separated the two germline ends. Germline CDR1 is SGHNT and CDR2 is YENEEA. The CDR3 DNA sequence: TGTGCCAGCAGCCACAGGGAGAACACTGAAGCTTTCTTT. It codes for CASSHRENTEAFF.

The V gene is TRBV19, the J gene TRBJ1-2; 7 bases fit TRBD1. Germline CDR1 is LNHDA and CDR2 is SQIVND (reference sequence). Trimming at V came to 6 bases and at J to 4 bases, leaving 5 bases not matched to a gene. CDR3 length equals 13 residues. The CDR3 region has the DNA TGTGCCAGTAGAAACAGGGGATCCTATGGCTACACCTTC. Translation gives CASRNRGSYGYTF.

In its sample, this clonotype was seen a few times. The CDR3 is CASRHRNLGTEAFF. The CDR3 bases are TGTGCCAGCAGGCACAGAAACCTGGGCACTGAAGCTTTCTTT. J is TRBJ1-1 and V is TRBV12-3 or TRBV12-4; D is unresolved. V was pared by 6 bases and J by 4 bases, with 15 bases between. This CDR3 has 14 residues.

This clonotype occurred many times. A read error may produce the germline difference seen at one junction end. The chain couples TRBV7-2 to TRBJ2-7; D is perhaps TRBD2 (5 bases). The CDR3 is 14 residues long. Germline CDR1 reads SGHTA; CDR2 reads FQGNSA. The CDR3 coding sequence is TGTGCCAGCAGTTTAGGCGGGCCCTCCTACGAGCAGTACTTC. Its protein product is CASSLGGPSYEQYF.

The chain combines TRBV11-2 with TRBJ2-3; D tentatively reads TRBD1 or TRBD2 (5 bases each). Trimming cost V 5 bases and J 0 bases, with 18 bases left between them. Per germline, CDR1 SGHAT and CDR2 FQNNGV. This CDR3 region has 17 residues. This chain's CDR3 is CASSAPREGHSTDTQYF. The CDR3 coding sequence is TGTGCCAGCAGCGCCCCGAGGGAAGGACATAGCACAGATACGCAGTATTTT.

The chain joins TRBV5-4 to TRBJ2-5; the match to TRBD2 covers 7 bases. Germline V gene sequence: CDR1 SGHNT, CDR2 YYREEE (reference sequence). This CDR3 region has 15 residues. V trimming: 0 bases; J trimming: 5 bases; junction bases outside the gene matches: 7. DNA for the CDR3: TGTGCCAGCAGCTTGGCCAGGACTAGGTGGGAGACCCAGTACTTC. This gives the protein CASSLARTRWETQYF.

The CDR3 DNA is TGCAGCGTCCGAGGGGATAGGAACACTGAAGCTTTCTTT. Its protein is CSVRGDRNTEAFF. The genes are TRBV29-1 and TRBJ1-1, with D maybe TRBD1 (5 bases). The V gene's germline CDR1 is SQVTM and CDR2 ANQGSEA. The CDR3 sequence is 13 residues long. V lost 6 bases, J lost 1 base, and 12 bases lay in between.

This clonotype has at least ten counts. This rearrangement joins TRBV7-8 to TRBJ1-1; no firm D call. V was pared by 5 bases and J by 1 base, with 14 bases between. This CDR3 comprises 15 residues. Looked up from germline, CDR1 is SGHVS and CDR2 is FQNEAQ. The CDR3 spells CASSPRRTANTEAFF. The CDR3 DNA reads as TGTGCCAGCAGCCCGAGAAGGACGGCGAACACTGAAGCTTTCTTT.

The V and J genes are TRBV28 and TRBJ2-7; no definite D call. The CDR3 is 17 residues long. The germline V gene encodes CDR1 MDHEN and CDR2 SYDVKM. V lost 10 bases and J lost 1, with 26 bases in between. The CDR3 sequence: CAISSPLADAVSYEQYF. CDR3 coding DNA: TGTGCCATCAGCTCCCCTTTGGCAGATGCAGTATCCTACGAGCAGTACTTC. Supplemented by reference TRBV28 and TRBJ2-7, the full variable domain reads DVKVTQSSRYLVKRTGEKVFLECVQDMDHENMFWYRQDPGLGLRLIYFSYDVKMKEKGDIPEGYSVSREKKERFSLILESASTNQTSMYLCAISSPLADAVSYEQYFGPGTRLTVT.

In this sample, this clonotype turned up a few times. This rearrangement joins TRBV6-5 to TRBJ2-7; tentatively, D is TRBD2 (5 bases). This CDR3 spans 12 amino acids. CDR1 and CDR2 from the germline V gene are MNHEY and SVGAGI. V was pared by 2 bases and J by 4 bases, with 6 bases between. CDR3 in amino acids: CASSYGLYEQYF. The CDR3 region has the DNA TGTGCCAGCAGTTACGGACTTTACGAGCAGTACTTC.

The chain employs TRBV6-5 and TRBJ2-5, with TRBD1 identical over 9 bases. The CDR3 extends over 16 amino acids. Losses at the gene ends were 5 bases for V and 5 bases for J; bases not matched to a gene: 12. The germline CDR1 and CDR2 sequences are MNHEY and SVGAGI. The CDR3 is CASSGRQGVQRETQYF. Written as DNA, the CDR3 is TGTGCCAGCAGTGGAAGACAGGGGGTGCAGAGGGAGACCCAGTACTTC.

The CDR3 region has the DNA TGTGCCAGCAGCTTTAGGGACAGTACAACGCAAGAGACCCAGTACTTC. It is translated as CASSFRDSTTQETQYF. The rearrangement links TRBV7-2 to TRBJ2-5, with 7 bases that match TRBD1. V shed 3 bases, J shed 2 bases, and the junction held 9 bases outside the gene matches. The length of the CDR3 is 16 residues. Germline values: CDR1 SGHTA, CDR2 FQGNSA.

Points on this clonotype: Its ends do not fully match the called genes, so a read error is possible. The CDR3 nucleotides read TGTGCCAGCAGCCAGACGCCAGGGGTGGGAAACAACATATATTTT. It codes for CASSQTPGVGNNIYF. The rearrangement links TRBV27 to TRBJ1-3; possibly TRBD1 for D (6 bases). The CDR3 is made up of 15 amino acids. CDR1 is MNHEY, CDR2 SMNVEV, per germline (reference sequence).

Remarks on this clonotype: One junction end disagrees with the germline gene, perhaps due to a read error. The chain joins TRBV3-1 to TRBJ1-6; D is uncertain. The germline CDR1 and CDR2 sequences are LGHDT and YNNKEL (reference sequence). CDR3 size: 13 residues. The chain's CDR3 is CASSQEIRPPLHF. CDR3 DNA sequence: TGTGCCAGCAGCCAAGAGATACGACCACCCCTACACTTT.